This TCR beta chain was retrieved from a study of shared clonotypes between healthy human individuals. The germline gives CDR1 SGHTA, CDR2 FQGNSA. The CDR3 is 16 amino acids. The V and J ends lost 4 bases and 3 bases, in that order; junction bases with no gene match: 6. The run depth of the assay was deep. Replicate sorted-subset PCRs were loaded with around 220 ng DNA, 25,000 to 30,000 T cell genomes. TCRdb's copy holds only in-frame clones and misses some; the assay was immunoSEQ multiplex PCR. The repertoire consists of around 1.6 million clones, with 95% to 99% occurring once and the leading ten covering around 0.47%. A note on this clone: What it recognizes is unknown.

General study findings and limits: Generally, naive subsets (rather than memory subsets) showed larger estimated richness.

What was sequenced was naive CD4+ T cells sorted from blood. As to subset: CD45RA+ positively selected. The V and J genes are TRBV7-2 and TRBJ2-1; 10 bases align to TRBD2. This receptor was taken from a man aged 25-45 years in good health. The CDR3 DNA sequence: TGTGCCAGCAGCTCTCGACTAGCGGGCTACTACAATGAGCAGTTCTTC. Translated: CASSSRLAGYYNEQFF.